Presented here are 14 T cell receptor beta chains from one specimen sequenced in a study of cytomegalovirus exposure and HLA in healthy donors. The primer mix had 60 Vbeta and 13 Jbeta primers. Only in-frame clones appear in the TCRdb table, and some are missing; sequencing was by immunoSEQ multiplex PCR. The sample shows about 130,000 clones, 84% of them seen only once. Sequenced: PBMCs. The receptor source for this set is a young woman in good health and CMV-seropositive.

CDR3 DNA: TGTGCCAGTAGTAGGGGGACTTCGGGGAGAAATGAGCAGTTCTTC. Translation: CASSRGTSGRNEQFF. This chain connects TRBV19 to TRBJ2-1; maybe TRBD2 (6 bases). CDR3 length: 15 residues. V was cut by 4 bases and J by 7 bases, with 17 bases left in between. In germline, CDR1 is LNHDA, CDR2 SQIVND (reference sequence). Full variable domain (remainder filled in from reference TRBV19 and TRBJ2-1): DGGITQSPKYLFRKEGQNVTLSCEQNLNHDAMYWYRQDPGQGLRLIYYSQIVNDFQKGDIAEGYSVSREKKESFPLTVTSAQKNPTAFYLCASSRGTSGRNEQFFGPGTRLTVL.

CDR3 region: CSAERGAPYEQYF. DNA for the CDR3: TGCAGCGCTGAGAGAGGAGCACCTTACGAGCAGTACTTC. The chain recombines TRBV29-1 with TRBJ2-7; D not resolved. This CDR3 is 13 amino acids long. Between the trimmed V and J ends, which lost 7 bases and 4 bases, there was a span of 17 bases. Germline lookup yields CDR1 SQVTM and CDR2 ANQGSEA.

The J gene is TRBJ2-1, the V gene TRBV11-2, with TRBD2 identical over 9 bases. J lost 4 bases, V lost 6 bases, and 10 bases had no gene match. The germline V gene has CDR1 SGHAT and CDR2 FQNNGV. This CDR3 has 16 residues. The CDR3, as DNA: TGTGCCAGCAGACTCCATAGCGGGGGCCTTTACAATGAGCAGTTCTTC. Its translation is CASRLHSGGLYNEQFF.

The chain employs TRBV6-4 and TRBJ2-1; 9 nucleotides match TRBD2. This CDR3 comprises 15 residues. V dropped 2 bases and J dropped 9; count of bases not matched to a gene: 8. CDR1 is MRHNA and CDR2 is SNTAGT in the germline V gene. The CDR3, as DNA: TGTGCCAGCAGTGACAGTGCGGGGGGGCCTAGTGAGCAGTTCTTC. Amino acids: CASSDSAGGPSEQFF.

The rearrangement uses TRBV25-1 and TRBJ2-3; TRBD2 aligns across 11 bases. The CDR3 is 17 amino acids. Germline CDR1 is MGHDK and CDR2 is SYGVNS. With 5 bases clipped from V and 2 bases from J, the junction kept 9 bases outside the gene matches. The CDR3 bases are TGTGCCAGCAGTCCCAGTCCTAGCGGGGGGCTCACAGATACGCAGTATTTT. It encodes CASSPSPSGGLTDTQYF.

This chain links TRBV28 with TRBJ2-5, with 10 bases matching TRBD2. The DNA end favors TRBJ2-7, so the J call may be wrong. CDR3 size: 15 residues. Germline values: CDR1 MDHEN, CDR2 SYDVKM. The DNA for the CDR3 is TGTGCCAGCACCTTAAGCGGGGGGGCTACCTACGAGCAGTACTTC. It yields the protein CASTLSGGATYEQYF.

The rearrangement uses TRBV13 and TRBJ2-7; 7 bases match TRBD1. Unmatched junction bases numbered 4, after V lost 3 bases and J lost 2 bases. Germline CDR1 reads PRHDT; CDR2 reads FYEKMQ (reference sequence). The CDR3 is 14 residues long. For the CDR3, the DNA is TGTGCCAGCAGCTTGTCGGACAGGCCCTACGAGCAGTACTTC. Amino acids: CASSLSDRPYEQYF.

The rearrangement uses TRBV5-6 and TRBJ2-5; 7 positions match TRBD1. From germline, CDR1 is SGHDT and CDR2 YYEEEE. The length of the CDR3 is 15 residues. The J segment lost 2 bases and the V segment lost 0 bases, leaving 4 bases of the junction unmatched. The CDR3 sequence is CASSLAGGWQETQYF. The CDR3 nucleotides are TGTGCCAGCAGCTTGGCAGGGGGATGGCAAGAGACCCAGTACTTC. The full variable domain, in which reference TRBV5-6 and TRBJ2-5 provide the parts outside the CDR3, is DAGVTQSPTHLIKTRGQQVTLRCSPKSGHDTVSWYQQALGQGPQFIFQYYEEEERQRGNFPDRFSGHQFPNYSSELNVNALLLGDSALYLCASSLAGGWQETQYFGPGTRLLVL.

The chain carries TRBV6-1 and TRBJ1-2; no definite D call. With 3 bases removed from V and 2 bases from J, the gap between germline ends came to 7 bases. The germline CDR1 and CDR2 sequences are MNHNS and SASEGT. This CDR3 region has 13 residues. The DNA of the CDR3 is TGTGCCAGCAGTGACGGGGAAAACTATGGCTACACCTTC. It yields the protein CASSDGENYGYTF.

J is TRBJ1-1 and V is TRBV9; D not certain. CDR3 size: 13 residues. Germline CDR1 is SGDLS and CDR2 is YYNGEE. V gave up 0 bases and J gave up 6 bases, with 9 bases separating them. CDR3 loop: CASSVESFSEAFF. In nucleotides, the CDR3 is TGTGCCAGCAGCGTAGAATCTTTCTCTGAAGCTTTCTTT.

The chain employs TRBV5-8 and TRBJ1-6; 9 bases line up with TRBD1. V lost 0 bases and J lost 0; bases outside the gene matches: 10. Germline assignment: CDR1 SGHTS and CDR2 YDEGEE. The CDR3 totals 20 residues. The CDR3 nucleotides read TGTGCCAGCAGCTTGGCCTTAGGGACAGGGAGGAGCTCCTATAATTCACCCCTCCACTTT. Translated: CASSLALGTGRSSYNSPLHF.

The gene calls are TRBV7-9 and TRBJ2-3, with 7 bases lining up with TRBD2. Per the germline V gene, CDR1 is SEHNR and CDR2 is FQNEAQ (reference sequence). The length of the CDR3 is 17 residues. With V trimmed by 1 base and J by 2 bases, 9 bases remained unmatched. The CDR3: CASSLVGRGENTDTQYF. The DNA of the CDR3 is TGTGCCAGCAGCTTAGTCGGACGGGGGGAGAACACAGATACGCAGTATTTT.

The genes are TRBV5-1 and TRBJ2-7; 7 nucleotides agree with TRBD2. The CDR3 contains 17 residues. Germline CDR1 SGHRS, CDR2 YFSETQ. V gave up 2 bases and J gave up 0 bases; unmatched junction bases: 11. In nucleotides, the CDR3 is TGCGCCAGCAGCTTCGGAAGCGGGGCCTCTTCCTCCTACGAGCAGTACTTC. This sequence encodes CASSFGSGASSSYEQYF.

This chain connects TRBV7-2 to TRBJ2-3; 12 nucleotides match TRBD2. The germline V gene has CDR1 SGHTA and CDR2 FQGNSA. The CDR3 loop spans 17 amino acids. V lost 5 bases and J lost 3; bases outside the gene matches: 9. In nucleotides, the CDR3 is TGTGCCAGCAGCATAGGACTAGCGGGGTGGGTGACAGATACGCAGTATTTT. As protein: CASSIGLAGWVTDTQYF.